Here is one T cell receptor beta chain with its context. The CDR3 consists of 14 residues. Germline-derived CDR1 and CDR2 are SGHNT and YYREEE (reference sequence). V lost 3 bases and J 5 bases, leaving 14 bases between the germline ends. The record originates from a study of T cell changes during pregnancy in multiple sclerosis. TCRdb's table, derived via immunoSEQ multiplex PCR, lists solely in-frame clones and lacks some. The sample includes about 58,000 clones, 93% seen only once; the top ten take around 4%. The specimen was CD8+ T cells from peripheral blood mononuclear cells, collected in the second trimester of pregnancy. The rearrangement joins TRBV5-4 to TRBJ1-1; tentatively, D is TRBD1 (6 bases). The receptor comes from a female donor with multiple sclerosis, enrolled in a pregnancy study. The CDR3 protein is CASSSEVRGTEAFF. The CDR3 DNA is TGTGCCAGCAGCTCCGAGGTGAGGGGGACTGAAGCTTTCTTT.